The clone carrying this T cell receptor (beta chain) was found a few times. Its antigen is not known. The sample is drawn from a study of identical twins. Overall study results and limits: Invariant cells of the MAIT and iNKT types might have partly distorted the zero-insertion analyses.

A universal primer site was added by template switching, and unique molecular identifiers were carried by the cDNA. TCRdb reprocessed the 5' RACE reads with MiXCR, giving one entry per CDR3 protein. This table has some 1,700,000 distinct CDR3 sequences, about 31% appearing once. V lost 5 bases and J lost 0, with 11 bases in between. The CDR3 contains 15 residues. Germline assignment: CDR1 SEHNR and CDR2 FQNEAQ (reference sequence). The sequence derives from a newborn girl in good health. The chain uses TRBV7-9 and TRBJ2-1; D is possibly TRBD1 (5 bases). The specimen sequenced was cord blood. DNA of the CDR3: TGTGCCAGCAGCATCGACAGCCGCTCCTACAATGAGCAGTTCTTC. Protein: CASSIDSRSYNEQFF.